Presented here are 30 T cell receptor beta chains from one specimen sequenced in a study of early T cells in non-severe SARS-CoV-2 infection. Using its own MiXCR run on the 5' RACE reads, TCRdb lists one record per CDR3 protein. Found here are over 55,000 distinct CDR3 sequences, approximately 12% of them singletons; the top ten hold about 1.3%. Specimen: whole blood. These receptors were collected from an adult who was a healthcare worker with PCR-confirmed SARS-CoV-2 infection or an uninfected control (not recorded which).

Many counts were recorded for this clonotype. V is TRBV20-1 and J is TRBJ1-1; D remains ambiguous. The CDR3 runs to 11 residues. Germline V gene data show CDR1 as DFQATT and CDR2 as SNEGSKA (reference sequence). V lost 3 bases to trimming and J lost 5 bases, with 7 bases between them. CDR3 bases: TGCAGTGCTAGTAAAGGGACTGAAGCTTTCTTT. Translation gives CSASKGTEAFF.

CDR3 protein: CASSLAVTWGSPLHF. The CDR3 bases are TGTGCCAGCAGCTTAGCTGTAACCTGGGGTTCACCCCTCCACTTT. The chain uses TRBV7-2 and TRBJ1-6; D uncertain. Germline V gene data show CDR1 as SGHTA and CDR2 as FQGNSA. The germline V and J ends were trimmed by 0 bases and 9 bases, with 12 bases remaining between them. CDR3 length equals 15 residues.

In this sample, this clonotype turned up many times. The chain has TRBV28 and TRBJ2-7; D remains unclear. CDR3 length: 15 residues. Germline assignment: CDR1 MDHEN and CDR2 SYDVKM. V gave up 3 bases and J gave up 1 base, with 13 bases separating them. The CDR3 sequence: CASSLLDEPSYEQYF. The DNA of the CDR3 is TGTGCCAGCAGTTTGCTCGACGAGCCATCCTACGAGCAGTACTTC.

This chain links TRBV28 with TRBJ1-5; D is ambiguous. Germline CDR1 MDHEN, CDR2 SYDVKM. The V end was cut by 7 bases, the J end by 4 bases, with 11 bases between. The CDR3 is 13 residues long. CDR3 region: CASTTPRNQPQHF. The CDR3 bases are TGTGCCAGCACCACTCCCCGGAATCAGCCCCAGCATTTT.

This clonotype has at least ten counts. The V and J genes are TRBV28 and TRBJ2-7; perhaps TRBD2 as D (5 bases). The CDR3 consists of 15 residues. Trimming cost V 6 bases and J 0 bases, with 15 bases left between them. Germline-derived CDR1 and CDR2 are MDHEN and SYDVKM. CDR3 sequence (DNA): TGTGCCAGCAGCGGGCGGACTTCCGCCTCCTACGAGCAGTACTTC. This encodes CASSGRTSASYEQYF.

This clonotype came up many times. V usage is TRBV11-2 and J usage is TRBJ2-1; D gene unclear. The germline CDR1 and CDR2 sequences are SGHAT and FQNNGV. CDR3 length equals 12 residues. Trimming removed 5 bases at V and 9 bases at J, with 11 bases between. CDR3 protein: CASSPGRREQFF. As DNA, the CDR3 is TGTGCCAGCAGCCCCGGCAGGCGTGAGCAGTTCTTC.

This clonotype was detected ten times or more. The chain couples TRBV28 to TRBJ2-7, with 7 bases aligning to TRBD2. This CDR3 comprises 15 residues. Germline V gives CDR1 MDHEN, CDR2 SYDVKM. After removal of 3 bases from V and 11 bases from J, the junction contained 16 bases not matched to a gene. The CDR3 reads CASSLLVAGESFEYF. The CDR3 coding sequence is TGTGCCAGCAGTTTGTTAGTTGCGGGAGAAAGTTTTGAGTACTTC.

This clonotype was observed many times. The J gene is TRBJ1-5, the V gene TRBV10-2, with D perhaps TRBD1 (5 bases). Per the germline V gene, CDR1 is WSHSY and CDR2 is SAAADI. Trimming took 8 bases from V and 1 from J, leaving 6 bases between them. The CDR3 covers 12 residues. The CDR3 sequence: CASRDSNQPQHF. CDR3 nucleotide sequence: TGCGCCAGCCGGGACAGCAATCAGCCCCAGCATTTT.

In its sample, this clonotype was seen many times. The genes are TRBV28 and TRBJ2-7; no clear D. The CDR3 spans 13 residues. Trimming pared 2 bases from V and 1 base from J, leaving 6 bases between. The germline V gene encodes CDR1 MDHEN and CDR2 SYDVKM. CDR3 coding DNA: TGTGCCAGCAGTTTAGAACAATCCTACGAGCAGTACTTC. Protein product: CASSLEQSYEQYF.

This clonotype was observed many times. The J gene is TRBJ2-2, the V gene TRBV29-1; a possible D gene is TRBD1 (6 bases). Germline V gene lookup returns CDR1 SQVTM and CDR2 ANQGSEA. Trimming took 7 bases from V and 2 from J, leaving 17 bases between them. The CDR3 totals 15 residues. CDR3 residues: CSAQAGVLNTGELFF. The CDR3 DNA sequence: TGCAGCGCGCAAGCAGGGGTCCTAAACACCGGGGAGCTGTTTTTT.

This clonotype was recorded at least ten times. The CDR3 sequence is CASSSDLRTEAFF. As DNA, the CDR3 is TGTGCCAGCAGCTCAGACCTGAGGACTGAAGCTTTCTTT. The genes are TRBV11-2 and TRBJ1-1, with D unresolved. The CDR3 is 13 amino acids. CDR1 and CDR2 from the germline V gene are SGHAT and FQNNGV. With 4 bases removed from V and 5 bases from J, the gap between germline ends came to 11 bases.

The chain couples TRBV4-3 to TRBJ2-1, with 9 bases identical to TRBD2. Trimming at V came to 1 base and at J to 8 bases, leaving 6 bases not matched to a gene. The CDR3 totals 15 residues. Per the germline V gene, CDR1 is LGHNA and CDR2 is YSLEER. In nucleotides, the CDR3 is TGCGCCAGCAGCCAAGGTAGCGGGAGAGGCGATGAGCAGTTCTTC. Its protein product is CASSQGSGRGDEQFF.

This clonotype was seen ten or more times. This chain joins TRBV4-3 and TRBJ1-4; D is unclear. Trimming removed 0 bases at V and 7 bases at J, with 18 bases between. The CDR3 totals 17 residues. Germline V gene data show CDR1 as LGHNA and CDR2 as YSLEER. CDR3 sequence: CASSQDGRQSGSEKLFF. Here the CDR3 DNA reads TGCGCCAGCAGCCAAGATGGGAGGCAATCGGGTAGTGAAAAACTGTTTTTT.

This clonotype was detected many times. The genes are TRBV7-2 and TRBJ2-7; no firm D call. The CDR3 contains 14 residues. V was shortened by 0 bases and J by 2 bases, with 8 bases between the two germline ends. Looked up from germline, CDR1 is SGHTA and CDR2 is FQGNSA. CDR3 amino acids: CASSLAAGTYEQYF. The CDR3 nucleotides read TGTGCCAGCAGCTTAGCGGCAGGCACCTACGAGCAGTACTTC.

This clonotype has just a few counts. The CDR3 bases are TGTGCCAGCAGGGGGGAGAGGACTGAAGCTTTCTTT. Translating gives CASRGERTEAFF. The chain carries TRBV4-2 and TRBJ1-1, with D perhaps matching TRBD1 (5 bases). CDR1 and CDR2 from the germline V gene are LGHNA and YNFKEQ. This CDR3 comprises 12 residues. V dropped 6 bases and J dropped 5 bases, with 10 bases sitting between them.

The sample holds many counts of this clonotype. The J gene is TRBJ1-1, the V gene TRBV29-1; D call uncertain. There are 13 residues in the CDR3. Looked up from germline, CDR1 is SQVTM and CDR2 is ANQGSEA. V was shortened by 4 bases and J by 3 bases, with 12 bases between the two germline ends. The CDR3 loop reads CSVAPSEYTEAFF. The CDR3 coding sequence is TGCAGCGTTGCCCCATCCGAGTACACTGAAGCTTTCTTT.

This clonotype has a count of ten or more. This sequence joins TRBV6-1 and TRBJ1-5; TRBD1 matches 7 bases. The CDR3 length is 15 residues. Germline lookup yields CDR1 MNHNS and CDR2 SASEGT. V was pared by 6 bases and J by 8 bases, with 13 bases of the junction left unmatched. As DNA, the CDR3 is TGTGCCAGCAGGTCCTTTGAGGGGGCAGCGGAGCCCCAGCATTTT. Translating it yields CASRSFEGAAEPQHF.

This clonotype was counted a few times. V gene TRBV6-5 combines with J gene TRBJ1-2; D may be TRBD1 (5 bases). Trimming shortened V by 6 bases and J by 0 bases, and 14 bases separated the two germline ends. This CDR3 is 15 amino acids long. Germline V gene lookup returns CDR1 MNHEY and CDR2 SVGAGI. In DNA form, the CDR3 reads TGTGCCAGCAGGGGGATGGGGGAGACTAACTATGGCTACACCTTC. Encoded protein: CASRGMGETNYGYTF.

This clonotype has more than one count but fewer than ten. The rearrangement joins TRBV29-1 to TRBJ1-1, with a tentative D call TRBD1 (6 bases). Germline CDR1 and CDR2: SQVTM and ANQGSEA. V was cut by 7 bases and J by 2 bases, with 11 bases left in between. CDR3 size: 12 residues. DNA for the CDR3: TGCAGCGCCCGGGACAACAACACTGAAGCTTTCTTT. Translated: CSARDNNTEAFF.

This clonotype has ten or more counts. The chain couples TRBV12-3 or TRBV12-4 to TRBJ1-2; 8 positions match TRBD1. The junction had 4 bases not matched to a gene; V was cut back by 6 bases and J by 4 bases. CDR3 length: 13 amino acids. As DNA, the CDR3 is TGTGCCAGCAGGGAGACAGGGGTCTATGGCTACACCTTC. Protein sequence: CASRETGVYGYTF.

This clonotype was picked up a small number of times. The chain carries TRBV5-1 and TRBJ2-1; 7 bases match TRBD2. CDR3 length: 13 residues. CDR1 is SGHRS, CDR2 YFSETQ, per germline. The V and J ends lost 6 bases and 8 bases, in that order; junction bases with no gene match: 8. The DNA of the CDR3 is TGCGCCAGCACCGGCGGGAGTCAGGATGAGCAGTTCTTC. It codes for CASTGGSQDEQFF.

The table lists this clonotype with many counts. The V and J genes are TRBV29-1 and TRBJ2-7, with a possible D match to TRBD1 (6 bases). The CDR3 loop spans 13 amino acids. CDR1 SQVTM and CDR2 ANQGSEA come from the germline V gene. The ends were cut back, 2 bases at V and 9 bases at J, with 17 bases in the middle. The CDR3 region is CSVETPQGAGQYF. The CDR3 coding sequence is TGCAGCGTTGAAACACCACAGGGTGCAGGGCAGTACTTC.

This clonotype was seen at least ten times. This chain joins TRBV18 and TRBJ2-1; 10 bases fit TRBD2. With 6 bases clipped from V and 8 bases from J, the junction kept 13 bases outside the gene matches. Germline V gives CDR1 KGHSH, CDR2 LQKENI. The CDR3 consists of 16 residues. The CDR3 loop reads CASSPRLAGLRDEQFF. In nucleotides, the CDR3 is TGTGCCAGCTCGCCAAGACTAGCGGGCTTGAGGGATGAGCAGTTCTTC.

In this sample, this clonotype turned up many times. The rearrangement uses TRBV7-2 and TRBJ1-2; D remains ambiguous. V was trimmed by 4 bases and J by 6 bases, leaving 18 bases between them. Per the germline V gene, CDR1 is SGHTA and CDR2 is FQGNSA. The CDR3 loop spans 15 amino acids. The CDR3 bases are TGTGCCAGCAGCTCCCGGGCGGGTTCTCTGGATGGCTACACCTTC. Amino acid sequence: CASSSRAGSLDGYTF.

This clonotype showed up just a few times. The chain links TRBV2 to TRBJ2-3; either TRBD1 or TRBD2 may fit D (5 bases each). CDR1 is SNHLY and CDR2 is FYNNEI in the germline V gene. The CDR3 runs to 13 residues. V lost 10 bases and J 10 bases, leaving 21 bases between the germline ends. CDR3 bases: TGTGCCACCGGGGCGGGCTACCTGGGTGCGCAGTATTTT. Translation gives CATGAGYLGAQYF.

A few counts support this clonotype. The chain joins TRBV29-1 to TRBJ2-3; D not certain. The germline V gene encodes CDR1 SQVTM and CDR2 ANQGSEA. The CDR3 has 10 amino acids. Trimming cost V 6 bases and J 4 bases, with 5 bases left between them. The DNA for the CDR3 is TGCAGCGTACAGTCAGATACGCAGTATTTT. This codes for CSVQSDTQYF.

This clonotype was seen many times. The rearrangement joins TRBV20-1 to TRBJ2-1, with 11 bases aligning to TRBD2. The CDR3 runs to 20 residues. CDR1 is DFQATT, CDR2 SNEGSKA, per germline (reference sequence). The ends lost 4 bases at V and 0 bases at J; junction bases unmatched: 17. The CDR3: CSATQIGTSGHHLSYNEQFF. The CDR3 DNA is TGCAGTGCTACCCAGATCGGGACTAGCGGTCATCATCTCTCCTACAATGAGCAGTTCTTC.

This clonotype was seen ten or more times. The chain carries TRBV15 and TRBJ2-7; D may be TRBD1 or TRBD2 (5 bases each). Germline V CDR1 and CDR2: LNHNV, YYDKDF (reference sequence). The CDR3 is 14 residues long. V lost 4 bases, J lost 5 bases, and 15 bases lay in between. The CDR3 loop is CATSIAGTADEQYF. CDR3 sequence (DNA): TGTGCCACCAGCATAGCCGGGACCGCTGACGAGCAGTACTTC. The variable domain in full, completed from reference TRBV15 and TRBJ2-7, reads DAMVIQNPRYQVTQFGKPVTLSCSQTLNHNVMYWYQQKSSQAPKLLFHYYDKDFNNEADTPDNFQSRRPNTSFCFLDIRSPGLGDTAMYLCATSIAGTADEQYFGPGTRLTVT.

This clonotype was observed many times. The CDR3 reads CASSDRGPQETQYF. CDR3 sequence (DNA): TGTGCCAGCAGTGACAGGGGGCCGCAAGAGACCCAGTACTTC. The J gene is TRBJ2-5, the V gene TRBV7-2; 10 bases agree with TRBD1. V shed 6 bases, J shed 2 bases, and the junction held 3 bases outside the gene matches. Germline V CDR1 and CDR2: SGHTA, FQGNSA. The CDR3 is 14 amino acids.

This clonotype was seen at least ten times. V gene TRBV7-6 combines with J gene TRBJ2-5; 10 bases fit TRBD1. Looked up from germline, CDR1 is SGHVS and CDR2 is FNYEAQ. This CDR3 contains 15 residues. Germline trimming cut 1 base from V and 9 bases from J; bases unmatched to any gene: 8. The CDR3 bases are TGTGCCAGCAGCTTAGGACAGGGGGCAATCGGGCCCCAGTACTTC. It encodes CASSLGQGAIGPQYF.